This T cell receptor (beta chain) was identified in a study of PD-1 blockade in classical Hodgkin lymphoma. Sample time point: newly diagnosed, previously untreated cHL patient sample. PBMCs from patients with newly diagnosed, untreated classical Hodgkin lymphoma served as a comparison group for the relapsed/refractory trial patients. The data were produced by immunoSEQ multiplex PCR, yet TCRdb's version contains in-frame clones alone and is incomplete. The sample comprises 45,000 to 60,000 clones, roughly 90% of which are singletons, and around 5% rests with the top ten. Details on this clone: The antigen remains undetermined.

Germline values: CDR1 SGHVS, CDR2 FNYEAQ. Trimming left V 1 base short and J 2 bases short, with 7 bases between. CDR3 length equals 14 residues. Notes on the study in general: Newly diagnosed patients had baseline TCR diversity that was reportedly lower than that of healthy donors. Repertoire differences have undefined causes, possibly disease activity or prior therapy.

This clonotype originated in a human donor with classical Hodgkin lymphoma. The chain carries TRBV7-6 and TRBJ2-3, with D unresolved. The sequencing input was peripheral blood mononuclear cells (PBMCs). Here the CDR3 DNA reads TGTGCCAGCAGCTTAGTGGTCAACACAGATACGCAGTATTTT. It translates to CASSLVVNTDTQYF.